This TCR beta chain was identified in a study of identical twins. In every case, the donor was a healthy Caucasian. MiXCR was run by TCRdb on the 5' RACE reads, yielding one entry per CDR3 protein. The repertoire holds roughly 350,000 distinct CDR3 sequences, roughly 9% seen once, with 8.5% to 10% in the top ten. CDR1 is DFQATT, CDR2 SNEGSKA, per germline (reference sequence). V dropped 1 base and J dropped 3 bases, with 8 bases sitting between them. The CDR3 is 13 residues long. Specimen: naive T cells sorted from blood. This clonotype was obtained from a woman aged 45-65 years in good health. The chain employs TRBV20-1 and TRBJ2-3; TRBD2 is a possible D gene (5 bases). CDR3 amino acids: CSARGSGTDTQYF. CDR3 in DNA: TGCAGTGCTAGAGGAAGCGGTACAGATACGCAGTATTTT.